This entry lists 2 T cell receptor beta chains sequenced from one sample in a study of glioma-infiltrating T cells. Using RNA template, CDR3s of TCR alpha and beta were amplified with iRepertoire arm-PCR. TCRdb independently ran MiXCR on the multiplex PCR reads; one entry per CDR3 protein. The table includes tens of thousands of distinct CDR3 sequences, 40% detected once. Sequencing input: glioma tissue, nonneoplastic brain tissue, or PBMCs (not recorded which). These receptors were obtained from a human donor with low-grade glioma or glioblastoma, undergoing nonglioma brain surgery, or in good health (not recorded which).

Concerning this clonotype: It is likely a read error, because the conserved phenylalanine at the end of the CDR3 is missing. J is TRBJ2-1 and V is TRBV24-1, with D unclear. The end of the DNA is better explained by TRBJ2-5, so the J call may be wrong. This CDR3 is built from 14 residues. Per the germline V gene, CDR1 is KGHDR and CDR2 is SFDVKD. The CDR3 spells CATSDLGWGETQYI. Written as DNA, the CDR3 is TGTGCCACCAGTGATTTGGGTTGGGGAGAGACCCAGTACATC.

This clonotype was seen repeatedly, ten times or more. The chain combines TRBV14 with TRBJ2-7; D might be TRBD2 (6 bases). Germline-derived CDR1 and CDR2 are SGHDN and FVKESK. Trimming took 1 base from V and 5 from J, leaving 15 bases between them. The CDR3 has 15 residues. CDR3 loop: CASSQALFGGNEQYF. The CDR3 DNA reads TGTGCCAGCAGCCAAGCCCTTTTTGGGGGGAACGAGCAGTACTTC.